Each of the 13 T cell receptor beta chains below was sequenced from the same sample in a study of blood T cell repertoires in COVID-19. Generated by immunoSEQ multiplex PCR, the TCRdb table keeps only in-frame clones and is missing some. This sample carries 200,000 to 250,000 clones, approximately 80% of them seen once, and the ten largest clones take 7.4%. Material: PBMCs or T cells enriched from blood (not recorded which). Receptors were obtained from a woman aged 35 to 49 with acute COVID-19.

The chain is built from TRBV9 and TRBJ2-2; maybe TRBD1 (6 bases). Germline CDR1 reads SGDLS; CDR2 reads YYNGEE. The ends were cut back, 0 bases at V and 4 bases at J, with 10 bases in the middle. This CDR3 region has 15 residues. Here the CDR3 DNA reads TGTGCCAGCAGCGTAGCACAGGGAAGCACCGGGGAGCTGTTTTTT. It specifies CASSVAQGSTGELFF.

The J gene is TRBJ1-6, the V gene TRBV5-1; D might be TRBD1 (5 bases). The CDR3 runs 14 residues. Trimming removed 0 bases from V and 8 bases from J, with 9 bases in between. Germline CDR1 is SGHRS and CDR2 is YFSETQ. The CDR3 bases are TGCGCCAGCAGCTTGGGGGACTTCTATTCACCCCTCCACTTT. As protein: CASSLGDFYSPLHF.

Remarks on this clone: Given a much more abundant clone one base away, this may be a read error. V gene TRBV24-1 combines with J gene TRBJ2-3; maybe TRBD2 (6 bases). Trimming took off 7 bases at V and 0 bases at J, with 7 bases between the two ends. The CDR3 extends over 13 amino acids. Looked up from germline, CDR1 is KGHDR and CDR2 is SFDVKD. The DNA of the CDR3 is TGTGCCACCAGGGCGGGGAGCACAGATACGCAGTATTTT. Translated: CATRAGSTDTQYF.

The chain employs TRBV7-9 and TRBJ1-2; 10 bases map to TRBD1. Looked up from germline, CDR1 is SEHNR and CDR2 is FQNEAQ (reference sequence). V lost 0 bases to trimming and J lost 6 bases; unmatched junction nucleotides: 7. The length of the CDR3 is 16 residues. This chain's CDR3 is CASSLARLGTGDGYTF. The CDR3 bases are TGTGCCAGCAGCTTAGCGCGTTTGGGGACAGGGGATGGCTACACCTTC.

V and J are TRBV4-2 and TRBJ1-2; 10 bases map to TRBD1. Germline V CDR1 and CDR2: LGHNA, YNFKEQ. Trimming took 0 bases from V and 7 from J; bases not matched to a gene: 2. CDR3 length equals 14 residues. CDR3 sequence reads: CASSQERDRGGYTF. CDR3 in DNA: TGTGCCAGCAGCCAAGAACGGGACAGGGGTGGCTACACCTTC.

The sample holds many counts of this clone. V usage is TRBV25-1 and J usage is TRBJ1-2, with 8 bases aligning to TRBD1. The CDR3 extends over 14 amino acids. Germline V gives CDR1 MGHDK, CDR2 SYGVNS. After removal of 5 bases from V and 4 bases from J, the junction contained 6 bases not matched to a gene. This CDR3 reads CASSSLTGGYGYTF. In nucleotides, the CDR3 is TGTGCCAGCAGTTCCCTCACAGGGGGCTATGGCTACACCTTC.

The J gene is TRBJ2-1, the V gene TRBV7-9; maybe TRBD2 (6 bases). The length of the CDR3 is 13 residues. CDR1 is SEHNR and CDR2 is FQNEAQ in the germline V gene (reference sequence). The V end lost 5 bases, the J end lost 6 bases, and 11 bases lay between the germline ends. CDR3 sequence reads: CASSGTSLNEQFF. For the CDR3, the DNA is TGTGCCAGCAGCGGGACTTCCCTCAATGAGCAGTTCTTC.

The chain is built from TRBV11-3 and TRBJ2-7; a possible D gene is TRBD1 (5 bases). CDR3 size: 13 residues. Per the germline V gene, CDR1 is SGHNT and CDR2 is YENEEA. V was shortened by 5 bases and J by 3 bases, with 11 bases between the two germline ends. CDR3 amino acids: CASSPSRGYEQYF. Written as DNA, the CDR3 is TGTGCCAGCAGCCCTAGTAGGGGCTACGAGCAGTACTTC.

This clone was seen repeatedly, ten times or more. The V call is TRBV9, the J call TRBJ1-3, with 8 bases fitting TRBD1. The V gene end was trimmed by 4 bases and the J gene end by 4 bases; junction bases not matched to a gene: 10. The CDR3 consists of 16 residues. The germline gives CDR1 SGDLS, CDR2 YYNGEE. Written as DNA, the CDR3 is TGTGCCAGCAGCTCCCGCTCGGACAGGGCCGGAAACACCATATATTTT. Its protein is CASSSRSDRAGNTIYF.

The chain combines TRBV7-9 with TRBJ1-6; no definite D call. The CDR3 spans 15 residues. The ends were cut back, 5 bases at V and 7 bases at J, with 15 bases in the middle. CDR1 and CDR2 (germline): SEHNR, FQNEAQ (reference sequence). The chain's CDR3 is CASSPSGSGNSPLHF. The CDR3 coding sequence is TGTGCCAGCAGCCCTTCGGGATCAGGCAATTCACCCCTCCACTTT.

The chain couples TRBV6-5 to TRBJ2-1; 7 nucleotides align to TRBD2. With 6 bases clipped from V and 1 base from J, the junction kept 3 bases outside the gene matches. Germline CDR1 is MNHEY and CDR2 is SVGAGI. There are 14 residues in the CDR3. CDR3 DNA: TGTGCCAGCAGCAGCGGGGTATCCTACAATGAGCAGTTCTTC. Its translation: CASSSGVSYNEQFF.

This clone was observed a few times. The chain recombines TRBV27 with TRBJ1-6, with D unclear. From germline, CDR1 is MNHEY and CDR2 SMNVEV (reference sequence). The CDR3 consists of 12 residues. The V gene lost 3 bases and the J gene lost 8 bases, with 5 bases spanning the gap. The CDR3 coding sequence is TGTGCCAGCAGTTTTCGAGATTCACCCCTCCACTTT. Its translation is CASSFRDSPLHF.

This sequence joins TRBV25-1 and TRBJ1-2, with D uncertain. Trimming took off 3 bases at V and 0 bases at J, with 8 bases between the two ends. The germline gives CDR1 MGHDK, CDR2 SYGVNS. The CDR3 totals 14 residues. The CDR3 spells CASSDRSSNYGYTF. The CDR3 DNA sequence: TGTGCCAGCAGTGACAGGTCTTCTAACTATGGCTACACCTTC.